These 16 T cell receptor beta chains came from one sample sequenced in a study of T cells in localized non-small cell lung cancer. Only in-frame clones appear in the TCRdb table, and some are missing; sequencing was by immunoSEQ multiplex PCR. The table includes 58,000 or so clones, under 90% detected once. Sequenced material: peripheral blood, taken before any cancer treatment. Receptors were obtained from a woman between 35 and 75 years old with stage I lung adenocarcinoma.

This clone was picked up one time. The chain links TRBV28 to TRBJ1-1; D gene ambiguous. The CDR3 contains 10 residues. Germline assignment: CDR1 MDHEN and CDR2 SYDVKM. The V gene lost 8 bases and the J gene lost 11 bases, with 12 bases spanning the gap. The DNA for the CDR3 is TGTGCCAGCGGACCTTTAGGGGCTTTCTTT. Amino acid sequence: CASGPLGAFF.

This clone has a handful of counts. The chain joins TRBV6-5 to TRBJ1-1; D might be TRBD1 (5 bases). From germline, CDR1 is MNHEY and CDR2 SVGAGI. Trimming cost V 3 bases and J 4 bases, with 12 bases left between them. The CDR3 extends over 14 amino acids. The CDR3 sequence is CASSYQGGSTEAFF. CDR3 DNA: TGTGCCAGCAGTTATCAGGGAGGGAGCACTGAAGCTTTCTTT.

V and J are TRBV7-9 and TRBJ2-2; 7 bases match TRBD1. This CDR3 comprises 16 residues. J gave up 4 bases and V 5 bases, and 10 bases lay outside the gene matches. The V gene's germline CDR1 is SEHNR and CDR2 FQNEAQ (reference sequence). CDR3: CASSLVRDSATGELFF. Written as DNA, the CDR3 is TGTGCCAGCAGCCTAGTCCGGGACAGTGCCACCGGGGAGCTGTTTTTT. The full variable domain, completed using reference TRBV7-9 and TRBJ2-2, is DTGVSQNPRHKITKRGQNVTFRCDPISEHNRLYWYRQTLGQGPEFLTYFQNEAQLEKSRLLSDRFSAERPKGSFSTLEIQRTEQGDSAMYLCASSLVRDSATGELFFGEGSRLTVL.

The genes are TRBV9 and TRBJ2-7; 12 nucleotides match TRBD2. CDR1 and CDR2 (germline): SGDLS, YYNGEE. This CDR3 is built from 15 residues. Trimming at V came to 7 bases and at J to 5 bases, leaving 10 bases not matched to a gene. DNA of the CDR3: TGTGCCAGCTCTCCAGGACTAGCGGGATTCCACGAGCAGTACTTC. This translates into CASSPGLAGFHEQYF.

V is TRBV7-2 and J is TRBJ1-1; D unclear. From germline, CDR1 is SGHTA and CDR2 FQGNSA. The CDR3 length is 13 residues. V was cut by 5 bases and J by 4 bases, with 11 bases left in between. The CDR3 DNA reads as TGTGCCAGCAGCCTAGAGAGGGTCACTGAAGCTTTCTTT. Residues: CASSLERVTEAFF.

Comment on this clone: Germline and junction disagree at one end, which may indicate a read error. This chain uses TRBV7-7 with TRBJ2-3, with TRBD1 as a possible D gene (5 bases). This CDR3 contains 15 residues. Germline CDR1 SSHAT, CDR2 FNYEAQ (reference sequence). The CDR3 region has the DNA TGTGCTAGCAGTTCCGGTATAGGGGTCACAGATACGCAGTATTTT. Residues: CASSSGIGVTDTQYF.

The V and J genes are TRBV6-6 and TRBJ1-2; TRBD1 might be the D (6 bases). Germline lookup yields CDR1 MNHNY and CDR2 SVGAGI (reference sequence). The V gene lost 0 bases and the J gene lost 4 bases, with 12 bases spanning the gap. CDR3 size: 15 residues. Here the CDR3 reads CASSYSGGIGYGYTF. CDR3 nucleotides: TGTGCCAGCAGTTACTCAGGGGGAATTGGCTATGGCTACACCTTC.

The rearrangement joins TRBV27 to TRBJ1-3; D is possibly TRBD1 (6 bases). Germline V CDR1 and CDR2: MNHEY, SMNVEV (reference sequence). The V and J ends lost 2 bases and 0 bases respectively, with 17 bases between them. The CDR3 is made up of 18 amino acids. CDR3 DNA sequence: TGTGCCAGCAGTTTAAGGGGGGAGACAGGTTACTCTGGAAACACCATATATTTT. Translation gives CASSLRGETGYSGNTIYF.

The sample holds a few counts of this clone. The chain carries TRBV7-9 and TRBJ1-1; a possible D gene is TRBD1 (6 bases). Trimming took 4 bases from V and 1 from J, leaving 7 bases between them. Germline V gene sequence: CDR1 SEHNR, CDR2 FQNEAQ (reference sequence). This CDR3 is built from 13 residues. The CDR3 DNA reads TGTGCCAGCAGCTCGACAGGGAACACTGAAGCTTTCTTT. Protein sequence: CASSSTGNTEAFF.

The chain recombines TRBV27 with TRBJ2-1, with 7 nucleotides matching TRBD2. The ends lost 5 bases at V and 10 bases at J; junction bases unmatched: 5. CDR1 is MNHEY and CDR2 is SMNVEV in the germline V gene (reference sequence). The CDR3 contains 12 residues. CDR3 in amino acids: CASSRGEGEQFF. The DNA of the CDR3 is TGTGCCAGCAGTCGGGGGGAAGGAGAGCAGTTCTTC.

The V gene is TRBV10-2, the J gene TRBJ1-5; D ambiguous. Germline V gene data show CDR1 as WSHSY and CDR2 as SAAADI. The CDR3 runs 13 residues. Trimming stripped 6 bases from V and 7 bases from J, with 13 bases between. The CDR3 region has the DNA TGCGCCAGCAGACTCGGACTAGGACAGCCCCAGCATTTT. Protein sequence: CASRLGLGQPQHF.

This chain links TRBV6-6 with TRBJ2-7; 7 positions match TRBD1. CDR1 and CDR2 (germline): MNHNY, SVGAGI (reference sequence). This CDR3 is 15 amino acids long. J gave up 4 bases and V 5 bases, and 11 bases lay outside the gene matches. CDR3 amino acids: CASSAVSQGTYEQYF. The CDR3 DNA follows: TGTGCCAGCAGTGCTGTTTCACAGGGGACGTACGAGCAGTACTTC.

The rearrangement links TRBV11-2 to TRBJ1-1; D gene uncertain. The V and J ends lost 1 base and 3 bases respectively, with 12 bases between them. The germline gives CDR1 SGHAT, CDR2 FQNNGV. The CDR3 extends over 15 amino acids. The CDR3 sequence is CASSLGSRGYTEAFF. The CDR3 DNA reads as TGTGCCAGCAGCTTAGGGTCCCGGGGTTACACTGAAGCTTTCTTT.

The V and J genes are TRBV29-1 and TRBJ1-5, with TRBD1 matching over 10 bases. The CDR3 spans 16 residues. The germline CDR1 and CDR2 sequences are SQVTM and ANQGSEA. Trimming at V came to 6 bases and at J to 5 bases, leaving 13 bases not matched to a gene. The CDR3: CSVAPSGTGDDQPQHF. CDR3 nucleotide sequence: TGCAGCGTCGCGCCGAGCGGGACAGGGGATGATCAGCCCCAGCATTTT.

This chain links TRBV19 with TRBJ2-7; D is perhaps TRBD1 (6 bases). Looked up from germline, CDR1 is LNHDA and CDR2 is SQIVND (reference sequence). The CDR3 is 14 amino acids. Trimming took 5 bases from V and 5 from J, leaving 16 bases between them. The CDR3 bases are TGTGCCAGTAGTGGATCCGGGACACGCGACGAGCAGTACTTC. This encodes CASSGSGTRDEQYF.

The V and J genes are TRBV27 and TRBJ2-7; 11 positions match TRBD2. CDR3 length: 15 residues. CDR1 is MNHEY, CDR2 SMNVEV, per germline (reference sequence). Unmatched junction bases numbered 6, after V lost 2 bases and J lost 6 bases. Here the CDR3 reads CASSLETSGTSEQYF. The DNA of the CDR3 is TGTGCCAGCAGTTTAGAGACTAGCGGGACATCCGAGCAGTACTTC.